This T cell receptor (beta chain) is drawn from a study of shared clonotypes between healthy human individuals. In the authors' workflow: Owing to the provision of junction-only sequences devoid of quality scores by immunoSEQ, filtering differed. Assay: immunoSEQ multiplex PCR; the TCRdb copy retains only in-frame clones and omits some. V, J and clone size are those of that table, while D and trimming were read from the DNA. The data contain around 1.1 million clones, roughly 80% of them singletons. This CDR3 is 15 amino acids long. V lost 3 bases to trimming and J lost 10 bases; unmatched junction nucleotides: 11. The germline gives CDR1 SEHNR, CDR2 FQNEAQ (reference sequence).

The TCR originated in a man aged 18-30 years in good health. Some clones in this sample may be carry-over from other donors' samples. This chain connects TRBV7-9 to TRBJ1-2, with TRBD1 matching over 10 bases. The material sequenced was memory CD4+ T cells from PBMCs. Subset described: CD45RA-negative fraction. In DNA form, the CDR3 reads TGTGCCAGCAGCTTCCGGGTGGGACAGGGGATGGACTACACCTTC. This encodes CASSFRVGQGMDYTF.